These T cell receptor beta chains were read from a single sample in a study of shared clonotypes between healthy human individuals. Method: immunoSEQ multiplex PCR; TCRdb's copy keeps in-frame clones and lacks some. The sample records about 2,200,000 clones, roughly 91% being singletons. Sequenced input: naive CD8+ T cells from PBMCs. The receptor source for this set is a man younger than 35 in good health. Some clones in this sample may be carry-over from other donors' samples. The CDR3 runs from the conserved cysteine through the conserved F or W. D genes are given only for firm matches. The listing skips clone size in some rows; elsewhere it reads once, few, many or a size class.

j_call | v_call | clone_size | d_call | cdr3_nt | cdr3_aa
TRBJ2-7 | TRBV27 | . | . | TGTGCCAGCGGGCGACCGGGATACTACGAGCAGTACTTC | CASGRPGYYEQYF
TRBJ2-3 | TRBV5-4 | once | . | TGTGCCAGCAGCTCGGCTAGGGCCACAGATACGCAGTATTTT | CASSSARATDTQYF
TRBJ2-1 | TRBV4-3 | . | . | TGCGCCAGCAGCCAAGGGGTAGGGGGTGAGCAGTTCTTC | CASSQGVGGEQFF
TRBJ1-1 | TRBV7-2 | . | . | TGTGCCAGCAGCTCCACCTGGACACATCTGAACACTGAAGCTTTCTTT | CASSSTWTHLNTEAFF
TRBJ2-3 | TRBV27 | . | . | TGTGCCAGCAGTTTAGGTCGCGGGGGCACAGATACGCAGTATTTT | CASSLGRGGTDTQYF
TRBJ2-7 | TRBV19 | . | . | TGTGCCAGTAGTCTGATCCCGGGACTGGCATCCTACGAGCAGTACTTC | CASSLIPGLASYEQYF
TRBJ2-3 | TRBV7-3 | . | . | TGTGCCAGCAGCCTCGCGGGACGGGGCACAGATACGCAGTATTTT | CASSLAGRGTDTQYF
TRBJ2-3 | TRBV27 | . | TRBD1 | TGTGCCAGCAGTTTACGGGACAGGGGGCGAGATACGCAGTATTTT | CASSLRDRGRDTQYF
TRBJ2-1 | TRBV4-3 | . | . | TGCGCCAGCAGCCAAGGGACGGAACTCTGGAATGAGCAGTTCTTC | CASSQGTELWNEQFF
TRBJ1-5 | TRBV7-7 | . | . | TGTGCCAGCAGCCTGGGGACGGCCTCGTCTCAGCCCCAGCATTTT | CASSLGTASSQPQHF
TRBJ2-1 | TRBV7-9 | . | TRBD2 | TGTGCCAGCAGCCCAGCCGGGGGACTAGCGGGAGGGCGCCTCAATGAGCAGTTCTTC | CASSPAGGLAGGRLNEQFF
TRBJ2-5 | TRBV6-5 | . | . | TGTGCCAGCAGTTCAGGATGGTACGAGACCCAGTACTTC | CASSSGWYETQYF
TRBJ2-2 | TRBV7-8 | once | . | TGTGCCAGCAGCCAAGGGAACACCGGGGAGCTGTTTTTT | CASSQGNTGELFF
TRBJ1-4 | TRBV30 | . | TRBD1 | TGTGCCTGGAGTCAACAGGGGGCACTTGAAAAACTGTTTTTT | CAWSQQGALEKLFF
TRBJ1-2 | TRBV19 | . | TRBD1 | TGTGCCAGTAGCAACAGGGGGCTCTATGGCTACACCTTC | CASSNRGLYGYTF
TRBJ2-5 | TRBV21-1 | . | . | TGTGCCAGCAGCCGTGACCTGACTGAGACCCAGTACTTC | CASSRDLTETQYF
TRBJ1-2 | TRBV12-2 | . | . | TGTGCAAGTCCCCCGGCGCACGGGACAGGGGCCTATGGCTACACCTTC | CASPPAHGTGAYGYTF
TRBJ2-2 | TRBV27 | . | . | TGTGCCAGCAGTCCATGGGGAGAATTTAACACCGGGGAGCTGTTTTTT | CASSPWGEFNTGELFF
TRBJ2-3 | TRBV27 | . | TRBD1 | TGTGCCAGCAGTTTACCCCCGGGACAGGGTCCAGATACGCAGTATTTT | CASSLPPGQGPDTQYF
TRBJ1-1 | TRBV9 | few | . | TGTGCCAGTGGAAGAGCGGGGGGATTGAACACTGAAGCTTTCTTT | CASGRAGGLNTEAFF
TRBJ1-5 | TRBV27 | . | . | TGTGCCAGCAGTTTGAGTTGGGGGTTGCTCCAGCCCCAGCATTTT | CASSLSWGLLQPQHF
TRBJ1-5 | TRBV27 | once | TRBD1 | TGTGCCAGCACGACAGGGCCCAATCAGCCCCAGCATTTT | CASTTGPNQPQHF
TRBJ1-4 | TRBV11-2 | . | . | TGTGCCAGCAGCTTAGATCCAGGGTGGAATGAAAAACTGTTTTTT | CASSLDPGWNEKLFF
TRBJ2-3 | TRBV4-2 | . | . | TGTGCCAGCAGCCAAGTCCAGAATGGGGCAGATACGCAGTATTTT | CASSQVQNGADTQYF
TRBJ2-7 | TRBV7-9 | . | . | TGTGCCAGCAGCTTAACGGGCGAGCAGTACTTC | CASSLTGEQYF
TRBJ2-5 | TRBV30 | . | . | TGTGCCTGGAGTCCAAAGGTGTCGCGGGGACAGACCCAGTACTTC | CAWSPKVSRGQTQYF
TRBJ2-2 | TRBV7-6 | . | . | TGTGCCAGCAGCTTAGGGAGCTACACCGGGGAGCTGTTTTTT | CASSLGSYTGELFF
TRBJ2-5 | TRBV5-1 | once | . | TGCGCCAGCAGAGCGAGTAGCGGAAAAGTCGCCCCCCGCCAAGAGACCCAGTACTTC | CASRASSGKVAPRQETQYF
TRBJ2-7 | TRBV10-1 | . | . | TGCGCCAGCTTCCCCTCGGGCTTTCGCTCCCCCCCCGAGCAGTACTTC | CASFPSGFRSPPEQYF
TRBJ1-1 | TRBV5-5 | . | . | TGTGCCAGCAGCTTGGTTGGGGAAGGGAACACTGAAGCTTTCTTT | CASSLVGEGNTEAFF